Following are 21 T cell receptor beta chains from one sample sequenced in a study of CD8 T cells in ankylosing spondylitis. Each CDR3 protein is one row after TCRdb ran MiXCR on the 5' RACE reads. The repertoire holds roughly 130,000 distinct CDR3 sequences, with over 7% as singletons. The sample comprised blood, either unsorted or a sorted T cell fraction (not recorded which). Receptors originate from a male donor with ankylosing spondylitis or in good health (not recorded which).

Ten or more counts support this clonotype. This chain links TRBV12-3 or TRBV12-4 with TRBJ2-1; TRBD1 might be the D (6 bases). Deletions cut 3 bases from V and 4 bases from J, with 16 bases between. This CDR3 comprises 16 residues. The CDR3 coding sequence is TGTGCCAGCAGTTTTCGACCGCAAGGACAGTACAATGAGCAGTTCTTC. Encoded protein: CASSFRPQGQYNEQFF.

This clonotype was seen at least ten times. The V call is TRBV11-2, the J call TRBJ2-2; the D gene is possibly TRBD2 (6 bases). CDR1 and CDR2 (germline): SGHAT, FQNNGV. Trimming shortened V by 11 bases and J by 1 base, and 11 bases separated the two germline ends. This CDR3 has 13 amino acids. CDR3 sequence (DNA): TGTGCCTGGGGGACTTTGAACACCGGGGAGCTGTTTTTT. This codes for CAWGTLNTGELFF.

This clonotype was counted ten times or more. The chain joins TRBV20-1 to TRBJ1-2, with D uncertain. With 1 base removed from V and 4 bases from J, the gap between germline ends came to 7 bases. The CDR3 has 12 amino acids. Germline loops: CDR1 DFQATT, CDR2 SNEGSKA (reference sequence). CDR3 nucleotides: TGCAGTGCTAGAGGGGAGGGCTATGGCTACACCTTC. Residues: CSARGEGYGYTF.

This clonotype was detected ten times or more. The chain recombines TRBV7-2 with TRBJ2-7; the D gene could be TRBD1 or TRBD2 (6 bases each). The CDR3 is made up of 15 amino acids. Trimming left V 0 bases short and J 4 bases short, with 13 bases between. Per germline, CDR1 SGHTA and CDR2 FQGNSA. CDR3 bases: TGTGCCAGCAGCTTAGCGGGGGGCACGATGTACGAGCAGTACTTC. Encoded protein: CASSLAGGTMYEQYF.

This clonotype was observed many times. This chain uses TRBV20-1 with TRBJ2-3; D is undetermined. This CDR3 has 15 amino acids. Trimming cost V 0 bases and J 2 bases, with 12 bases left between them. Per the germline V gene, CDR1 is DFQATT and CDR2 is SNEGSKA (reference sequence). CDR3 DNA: TGCAGTGCTAGAGATCCAGGTCGGAACACAGATACGCAGTATTTT. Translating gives CSARDPGRNTDTQYF.

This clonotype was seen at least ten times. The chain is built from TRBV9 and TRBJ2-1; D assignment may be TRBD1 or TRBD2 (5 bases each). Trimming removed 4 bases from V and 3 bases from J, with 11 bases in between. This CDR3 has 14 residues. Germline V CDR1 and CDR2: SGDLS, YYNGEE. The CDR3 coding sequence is TGTGCCAGCAGCCCCCGGGACCTCTACAATGAGCAGTTCTTC. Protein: CASSPRDLYNEQFF.

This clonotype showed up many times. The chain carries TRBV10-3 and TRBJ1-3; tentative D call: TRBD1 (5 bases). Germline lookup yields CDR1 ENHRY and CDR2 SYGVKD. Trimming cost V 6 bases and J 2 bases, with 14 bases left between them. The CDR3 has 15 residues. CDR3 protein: CAIRNTGNTGNTIYF. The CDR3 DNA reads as TGTGCCATCAGAAATACAGGAAACACTGGAAACACCATATATTTT.

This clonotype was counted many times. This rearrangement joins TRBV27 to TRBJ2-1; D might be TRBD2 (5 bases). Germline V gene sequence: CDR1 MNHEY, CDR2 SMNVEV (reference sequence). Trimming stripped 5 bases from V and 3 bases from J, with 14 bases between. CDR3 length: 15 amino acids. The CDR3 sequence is CASSPSSRNYNEQFF. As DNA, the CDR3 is TGTGCCAGCAGTCCTTCTAGCCGAAACTACAATGAGCAGTTCTTC.

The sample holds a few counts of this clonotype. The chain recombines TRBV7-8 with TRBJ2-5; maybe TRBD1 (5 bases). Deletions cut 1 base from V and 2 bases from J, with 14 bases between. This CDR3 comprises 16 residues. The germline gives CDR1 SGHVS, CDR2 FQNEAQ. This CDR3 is CASSLDRLVRQETQYF. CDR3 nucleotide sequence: TGTGCCAGCAGCTTAGACAGGTTGGTCCGGCAAGAGACCCAGTACTTC.

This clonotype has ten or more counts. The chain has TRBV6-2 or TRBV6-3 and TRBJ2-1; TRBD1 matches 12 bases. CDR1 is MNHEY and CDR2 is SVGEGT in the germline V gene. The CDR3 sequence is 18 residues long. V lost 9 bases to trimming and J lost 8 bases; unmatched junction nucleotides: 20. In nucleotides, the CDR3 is TGTGCCAGGCCCCGGGACAGGGGGCCTAGCGGGAGCTGCGATGAGCAGTTCTTC. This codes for CARPRDRGPSGSCDEQFF.

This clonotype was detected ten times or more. The CDR3: CATGQGGLNTEAFF. The DNA for the CDR3 is TGCGCCACGGGACAGGGGGGCTTGAACACTGAAGCTTTCTTT. The chain has TRBV5-1 and TRBJ1-1, with 11 nucleotides matching TRBD1. CDR1 and CDR2 from the germline V gene are SGHRS and YFSETQ. J was trimmed by 0 bases and V by 9 bases; bases with no gene match: 4. The CDR3 is 14 residues long. Based on the CDR3 plus reference TRBV5-1 and TRBJ1-1, the full variable domain is KAGVTQTPRYLIKTRGQQVTLSCSPISGHRSVSWYQQTPGQGLQFLFEYFSETQRNKGNFPGRFSGRQFSNSRSEMNVSTLELGDSALYLCATGQGGLNTEAFFGQGTRLTVV.

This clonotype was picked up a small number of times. CDR3 in DNA: TGCGCCAGCAGCGCATTGGCAGGGGAGGGGACAGATACGCAGTATTTT. Translating it yields CASSALAGEGTDTQYF. This sequence joins TRBV5-1 and TRBJ2-3; possibly TRBD2 for D (7 bases). The CDR3 extends over 16 amino acids. Trimming left V 4 bases short and J 3 bases short, with 18 bases between. Germline values: CDR1 SGHRS, CDR2 YFSETQ.

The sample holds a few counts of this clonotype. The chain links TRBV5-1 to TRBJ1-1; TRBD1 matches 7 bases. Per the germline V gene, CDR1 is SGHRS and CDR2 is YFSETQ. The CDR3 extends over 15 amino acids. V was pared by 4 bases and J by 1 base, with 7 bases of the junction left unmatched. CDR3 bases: TGCGCCAGCAGCAGAGGAGACAGGGCGAACACTGAAGCTTTCTTT. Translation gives CASSRGDRANTEAFF. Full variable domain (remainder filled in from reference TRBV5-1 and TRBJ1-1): KAGVTQTPRYLIKTRGQQVTLSCSPISGHRSVSWYQQTPGQGLQFLFEYFSETQRNKGNFPGRFSGRQFSNSRSEMNVSTLELGDSALYLCASSRGDRANTEAFFGQGTRLTVV.

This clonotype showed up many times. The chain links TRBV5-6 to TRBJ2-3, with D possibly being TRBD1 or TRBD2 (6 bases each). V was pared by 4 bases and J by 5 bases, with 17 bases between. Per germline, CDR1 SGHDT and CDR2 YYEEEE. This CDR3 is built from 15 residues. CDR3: CASSQRPGAGDTQYF. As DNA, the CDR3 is TGTGCCAGCAGCCAAAGGCCGGGGGCTGGAGATACGCAGTATTTT.

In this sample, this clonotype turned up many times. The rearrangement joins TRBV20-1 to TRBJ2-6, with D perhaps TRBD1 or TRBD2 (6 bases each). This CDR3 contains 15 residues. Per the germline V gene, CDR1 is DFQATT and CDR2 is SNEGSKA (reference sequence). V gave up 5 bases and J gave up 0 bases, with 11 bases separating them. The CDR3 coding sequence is TGCAGTGCTGAGCCGGGGGCCTCTGGGGCCAACGTCCTGACTTTC. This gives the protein CSAEPGASGANVLTF.

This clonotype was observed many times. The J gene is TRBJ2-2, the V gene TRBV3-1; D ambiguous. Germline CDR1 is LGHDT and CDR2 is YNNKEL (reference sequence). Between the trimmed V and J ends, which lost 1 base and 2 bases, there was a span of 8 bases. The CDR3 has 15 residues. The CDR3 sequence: CASSQGHINTGELFF. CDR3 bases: TGTGCCAGCAGCCAAGGACATATAAACACCGGGGAGCTGTTTTTT.

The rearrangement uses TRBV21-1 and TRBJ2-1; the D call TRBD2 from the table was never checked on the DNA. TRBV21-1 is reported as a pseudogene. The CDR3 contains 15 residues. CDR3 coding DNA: TGTGCCAGCAACGTACTAGCGGGAGATCACAATGAGCAGTTCTTC. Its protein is CASNVLAGDHNEQFF.

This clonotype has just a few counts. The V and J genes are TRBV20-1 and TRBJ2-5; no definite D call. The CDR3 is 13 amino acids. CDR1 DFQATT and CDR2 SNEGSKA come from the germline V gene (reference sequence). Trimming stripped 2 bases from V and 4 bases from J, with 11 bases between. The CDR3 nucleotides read TGCAGTGCTAGACAAGGGCCTAGAGAGACCCAGTACTTC. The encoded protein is CSARQGPRETQYF.

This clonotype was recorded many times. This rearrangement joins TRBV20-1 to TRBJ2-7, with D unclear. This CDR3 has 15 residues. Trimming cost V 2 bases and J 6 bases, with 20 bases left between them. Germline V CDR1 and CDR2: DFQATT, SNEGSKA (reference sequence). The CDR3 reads CSARSDFAALREQYF. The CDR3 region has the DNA TGCAGTGCTAGATCCGACTTCGCCGCCCTACGCGAGCAGTACTTC.

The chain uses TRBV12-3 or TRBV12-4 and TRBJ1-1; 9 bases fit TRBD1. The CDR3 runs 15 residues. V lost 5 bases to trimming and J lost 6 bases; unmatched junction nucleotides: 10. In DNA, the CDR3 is TGTGCCAGCAGTCCCCGGACAGGGGATGGGGCTGAAGCTTTCTTT. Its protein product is CASSPRTGDGAEAFF.

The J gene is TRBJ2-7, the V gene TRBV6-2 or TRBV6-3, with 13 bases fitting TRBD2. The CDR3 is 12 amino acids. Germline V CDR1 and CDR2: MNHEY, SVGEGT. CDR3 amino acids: CATTSGRYEQYF. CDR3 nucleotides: TGTGCTACGACTAGCGGGAGGTACGAGCAGTACTTC.